The present entry profiles one T cell receptor (beta chain) with its context. This specimen comes from a study of blood T cell repertoires in COVID-19. The germline V and J ends were trimmed by 2 bases and 8 bases, with 15 bases remaining between them. The length of the CDR3 is 14 residues. CDR1 and CDR2 (germline): LGHDT, YNNKEL (reference sequence). Sequencing used immunoSEQ multiplex PCR; TCRdb keeps in-frame clones, though not all of them. The sample lists about 180,000 clones, 88% occurring once. The sequencing sample was made of PBMCs or T cells enriched from blood (not recorded which). The V gene is TRBV3-1 (or the pseudogene TRBV3-2), the J gene TRBJ1-1; D not certain. The clonotype comes from a woman in her late teens or twenties who had recovered from COVID-19. The CDR3 spells CASSQPLGRGEAFF. The CDR3 DNA is TGTGCCAGCAGCCAACCTCTCGGGCGGGGAGAAGCTTTCTTT.